These 4 T cell receptor beta chains came from one sample sequenced in a study of glioma-infiltrating T cells. The iRepertoire nested amplicon-rescue multiplex PCR amplified TCR alpha and beta CDR3s from RNA. TCRdb analysed the multiplex PCR reads with MiXCR anew, one entry per CDR3 protein. The sample includes about 410,000 distinct CDR3 sequences, about 40% of them seen just once. Sequenced sample: glioma tissue, nonneoplastic brain tissue, or PBMCs (not recorded which). The receptor set was obtained from a human donor with low-grade glioma or glioblastoma, undergoing nonglioma brain surgery, or in good health (not recorded which).

This clonotype was seen ten or more times. This chain connects TRBV20-1 to TRBJ1-5; D uncertain. V gave up 1 base and J gave up 0 bases, with 4 bases separating them. CDR3 length equals 13 residues. Germline V gene data show CDR1 as DFQATT and CDR2 as SNEGSKA (reference sequence). CDR3 loop: CSARGLSNQPQHF. The CDR3 DNA sequence: TGCAGTGCTAGAGGCCTTAGCAATCAGCCCCAGCATTTT.

This clonotype was counted between two and nine times. The chain recombines TRBV7-2 with TRBJ1-1, with D possibly matching TRBD1 (5 bases). V shed 2 bases and J shed 4 bases, with 11 bases lying between them. The CDR3 runs to 14 residues. Germline CDR1 SGHTA, CDR2 FQGNSA. The CDR3: CASSLTMGRTEAFF. CDR3 nucleotide sequence: TGTGCCAGCAGCTTAACAATGGGACGCACTGAAGCTTTCTTT.

This clonotype was counted a single time. V usage is TRBV7-6 and J usage is TRBJ1-1; D is unresolved. This CDR3 is built from 12 residues. Germline V CDR1 and CDR2: SGHVS, FNYEAQ. Trimming took 0 bases from V and 10 from J, leaving 9 bases between them. The CDR3 spells CASSLAHGVAFF. CDR3 nucleotides: TGTGCCAGCAGCTTAGCACATGGCGTAGCTTTCTTT. Looking up the rest from reference TRBV7-6 and TRBJ1-1 gives the full variable domain: GAGVSQSPRYKVTKRGQDVALRCDPISGHVSLYWYRQALGQGPEFLTYFNYEAQQDKSGLPNDRFSAERPEGSISTLTIQRTEQRDSAMYRCASSLAHGVAFFGQGTRLTVV.

A note on this clonotype: The junction departs from the called germline gene at one end, perhaps through a read error. This chain connects TRBV28 to TRBJ2-1; maybe TRBD2 (6 bases). CDR1 and CDR2 from the germline V gene are MDHEN and SYDVKM. The CDR3 has 14 amino acids. CDR3 sequence (DNA): TGTGCCAGCACTTCGACTAGACTCTACAATAAGCAGTTCTTC. It encodes CASTSTRLYNKQFF.